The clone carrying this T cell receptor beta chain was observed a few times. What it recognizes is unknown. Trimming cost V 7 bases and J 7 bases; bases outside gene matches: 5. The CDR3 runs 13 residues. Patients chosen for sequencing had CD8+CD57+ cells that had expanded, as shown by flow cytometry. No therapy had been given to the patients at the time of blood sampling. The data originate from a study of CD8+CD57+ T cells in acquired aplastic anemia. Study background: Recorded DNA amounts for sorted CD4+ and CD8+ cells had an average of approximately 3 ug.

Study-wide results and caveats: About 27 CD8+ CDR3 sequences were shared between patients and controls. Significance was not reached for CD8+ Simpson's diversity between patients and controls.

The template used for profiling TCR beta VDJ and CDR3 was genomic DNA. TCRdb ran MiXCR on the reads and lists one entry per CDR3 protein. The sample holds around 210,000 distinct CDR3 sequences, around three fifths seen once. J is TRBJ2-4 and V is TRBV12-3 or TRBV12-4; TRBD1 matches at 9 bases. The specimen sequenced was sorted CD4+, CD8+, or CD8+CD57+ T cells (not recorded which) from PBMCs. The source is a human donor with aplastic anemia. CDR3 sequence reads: CASIGGQGNIQYF. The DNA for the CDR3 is TGTGCCAGCATTGGCGGACAGGGGAACATTCAGTACTTC.